A selection of T cell receptor beta chains follows, all from one sample in a study of Graves' ophthalmopathy and Graves' hyperthyroidism. One entry per CDR3 protein results from TCRdb running MiXCR on the multiplex PCR reads. The data hold hundreds of thousands of distinct CDR3 sequences, with 22% observed a single time. The sequenced sample consisted of peripheral blood. These receptors were collected from a woman younger than 35 with stable Graves' hyperthyroidism. Some clones in this sample may be carry-over from other donors' samples. Each CDR3 is given with its conserved first and last residue. The order of the fields is D gene, J gene, V gene, CDR3 protein. D genes are given only for firm matches.

>.|TRBJ1-1|TRBV2
CASSEAVDTEAFF
>.|TRBJ1-5|TRBV28
CASSLDRAHNQPQHF
>.|TRBJ1-1|TRBV6-5
CASSYSWGTEAFF
>.|TRBJ2-7|TRBV19
CASSIDQAAGPYEQYF
>TRBD1|TRBJ1-1|TRBV4-1
CASSYSGGVTEAFF
>.|TRBJ2-5|TRBV30
CAWTRKGLETQYF
>TRBD2|TRBJ2-5|TRBV28
CASSSGRNWETQYF
>.|TRBJ1-1|TRBV5-1
CASSLRNWFGRSTEAFF
>.|TRBJ1-5|TRBV28
CASTPFGSNQPQHF
>.|TRBJ1-6|TRBV27
CASSLVGQSPLHF
>.|TRBJ1-1|TRBV28
CASSFQRTFTSAFF
>TRBD1|TRBJ1-3|TRBV15
CATSRLDRVGNTIYF
>.|TRBJ1-5|TRBV20-1
CSARRAGRQPQHF
>.|TRBJ2-5|TRBV6-1
CASLKAGSWETQYF
>.|TRBJ1-1|TRBV11-2
CASSYLGGGGVNTEAFF
>.|TRBJ1-2|TRBV5-6
CASSYVGVLDYGYTF
>.|TRBJ2-5|TRBV20-1
CSARAAGQETQYF
>.|TRBJ1-6|TRBV9
CASSPRQADNSPLHF
>TRBD1|TRBJ1-1|TRBV18
CASSPETGGFTEAFF
>.|TRBJ2-2|TRBV14
CASSHHGTPTGELFF
>TRBD1|TRBJ1-2|TRBV30
CAWSGDNMRDSDGYTF
>.|TRBJ2-7|TRBV28
CASKEGLIHEQYF
>TRBD1|TRBJ1-1|TRBV18
CASSPGQDTEAFF
>.|TRBJ2-7|TRBV7-2
CASSLADLSYEQYF
>.|TRBJ2-7|TRBV11-2
CASSLVRSNYEQYF
>.|TRBJ2-7|TRBV27
CASSWGGAGAYEQYF
>TRBD1|TRBJ1-1|TRBV6-1
CASRRDRVAEAFF
>.|TRBJ2-5|TRBV6-5
CASSYFGKQETQYF
>.|TRBJ2-7|TRBV6-5
CASSYEGGLYEQYF
>.|TRBJ1-2|TRBV27
CASSRGTTTNYGYTF
>.|TRBJ1-2|TRBV24-1
CATSRSGVGYTF